The clone carrying this T cell receptor beta chain was counted many times. Its specificity is unknown. The CDR3 consists of 15 residues. V shed 5 bases, J shed 3 bases, and the junction held 4 bases outside the gene matches. CDR1 is SNHLY and CDR2 is FYNNEI in the germline V gene. This sample was taken from a study of T cells in Graves' hyperthyroidism and ophthalmopathy. Whole-study results and caveats: Most clonotypes expanded in thyroid above 0.001 were likewise present in blood.

What was amplified from RNA transcripts were TCR beta CDR3 regions. A set of HTBI primers served as the primers for a first-round RT-PCR of the TCR CDR3. TCRdb passed the multiplex PCR reads through MiXCR, listing each CDR3 protein once. The sample has about 200,000 distinct CDR3 sequences; approximately 16% are singletons. Sequenced sample: blood. This sequence originates from a woman in her forties or fifties with Graves' hyperthyroidism. V and J are TRBV2 and TRBJ2-7; TRBD2 matches 13 bases. In DNA form, the CDR3 reads TGTGCCAGCAGTTCCCGGACTAGCGGGGGCTACGAGCAGTACTTC. Its protein product is CASSSRTSGGYEQYF.